The present entry profiles one T cell receptor (beta chain) with its context. This sample is part of a study of blood T cell repertoires in COVID-19. Study details: COVID-19 samples from acute and convalescent phases originated in the United States, Italy and Spain. PBMCs, B-cell-depleted T cells, or T cells provided the cDNA or gDNA that made up the material.

The length of the CDR3 is 13 residues. Per the germline V gene, CDR1 is MNHEY and CDR2 is SVGAGI. The trim removed 11 bases at V and 5 bases at J, leaving 8 bases unmatched. Source study methods: Nucleated cell number was recorded as an estimate derived from reference gene primer amplification. Only in-frame clones appear in the TCRdb table, and some are missing; sequencing was by immunoSEQ multiplex PCR. The DNA gave D and trimming, while V, J and clone size come from that table. The top ten clones hold 5% to 6.5% of a sample with 50,000 to 65,000 clones, around 80% of them seen once. Sequenced: peripheral blood. The source is a human donor in a cohort sampled during active COVID-19. The rearrangement uses TRBV6-5 and TRBJ2-7, with 11 bases aligning to TRBD2. CDR3 nucleotides: TGTGCCGCCGTAGCGGGAGGGCGCAACGAGCAGTACTTC. Protein: CAAVAGGRNEQYF.